A selection of T cell receptor beta chains follows, all from one sample in a study of shared T cell receptors in the human thymus. Using immunoSEQ multiplex PCR, the repertoire was profiled, and TCRdb retains in-frame clones only, with some absent. The table records approximately 760,000 clones, approximately 85% of them present only once. These records were also assigned to another study, of human thymus T cells.

Sequencing was carried out using thymocytes. The origin of the receptors is a girl younger than two with a congenital heart defect. Each CDR3 is given with its conserved first and last residue.

J gene	V gene	CDR3 protein
TRBJ1-2	TRBV6-1	CASSEGGGHGGGYTF
TRBJ1-2	TRBV7-2	CASSSYGGNRGDYGYTF
TRBJ1-2	TRBV6-5	CASSYGPGRGHGYTF
TRBJ1-4	TRBV19	CASSPPSQGINEKLFF
TRBJ2-2	TRBV6-4	CASSDSKWVWSGGELFF
TRBJ2-7	TRBV19	CASSSDRLSFYEQYF
TRBJ2-1	TRBV2	CASSEWASGDNYNEQFF
TRBJ1-4	TRBV29-1	CSEMEDGEIYF
TRBJ2-5	TRBV7-2	CASSFPSGGVAVGEWTQYF
TRBJ2-1	TRBV28	CASSPDRSSYNEQFF
TRBJ1-2	TRBV6-5	CASTLTRDRVYGYTF
TRBJ1-2	TRBV6-5	CASSQTGGDYGYTF
TRBJ2-3	TRBV14	CASSRRLAGGPPVTDTQYF
TRBJ1-5	TRBV4-2	CASSQGGSTGGDSNQPQHF
TRBJ2-7	TRBV5-1	CASSQGLTYEQYF
TRBJ1-6	TRBV7-8	CASSLGVFGTDDYNSPLHF
TRBJ1-1	TRBV4-3	CASSQVCMTEAFF
TRBJ2-3	TRBV4-1	CASSQVTSGGASGDTQYF
TRBJ1-6	TRBV5-4	CASNLQGSYNSPLHF
TRBJ2-2	TRBV29-1	CSVEQGAAGELFF
TRBJ2-3	TRBV9	CASSTIGGIADTQYF
TRBJ2-2	TRBV7-9	CASSLGTGVTGELFF
TRBJ1-4	TRBV28	CASSLCWAEKLFF
TRBJ1-3	TRBV11-2	CASSTYPTGNSGNTIYF
TRBJ1-2	TRBV7-2	CASSSGLYGYTF
TRBJ2-5	TRBV5-1	CASSVTGGAETQYF
TRBJ2-7	TRBV11-2	CASSALAGDLYEQYF
TRBJ1-4	TRBV5-1	CASSPDHRGDREKLFF
TRBJ1-1	TRBV6-1	CASSEPDRVVTFF
TRBJ1-2	TRBV7-9	CASSFTTGEHNYGYTF
TRBJ2-5	TRBV5-4	CASSLRGRVVEETQYF
TRBJ2-2	TRBV4-3	CASSQARDRGTGELFF
TRBJ2-3	TRBV19	CASSPGGPAELVSTDTQYF
TRBJ1-2	TRBV2	CASITFLVRHNYGYTF
TRBJ2-1	TRBV5-4	CASKSGQGAQSSYNEQFF
TRBJ1-5	TRBV11-2	CASSLGGDDQPQHF
TRBJ1-6	TRBV19	CASTPPEGNSPLHF
TRBJ1-1	TRBV5-6	CASSLKQGNTEAFF
TRBJ1-3	TRBV28	CATPGQGRNTIYF
TRBJ1-4	TRBV11-2	CASSSPGRLNEKLFF
TRBJ1-1	TRBV5-1	CASSRGGNTEAFF
TRBJ2-5	TRBV12-2	CASRFPGPQGGWQETQYF
TRBJ1-1	TRBV14	CASSQGSVNTEAFF
TRBJ2-7	TRBV4-3	CASRISAGESYEQYF
TRBJ2-3	TRBV7-8	CASSLEGHTDTQYF
TRBJ2-7	TRBV30	CAWSQQSSGWDRAREQYF
TRBJ1-3	TRBV28	CASSLEGANPGNTIYF